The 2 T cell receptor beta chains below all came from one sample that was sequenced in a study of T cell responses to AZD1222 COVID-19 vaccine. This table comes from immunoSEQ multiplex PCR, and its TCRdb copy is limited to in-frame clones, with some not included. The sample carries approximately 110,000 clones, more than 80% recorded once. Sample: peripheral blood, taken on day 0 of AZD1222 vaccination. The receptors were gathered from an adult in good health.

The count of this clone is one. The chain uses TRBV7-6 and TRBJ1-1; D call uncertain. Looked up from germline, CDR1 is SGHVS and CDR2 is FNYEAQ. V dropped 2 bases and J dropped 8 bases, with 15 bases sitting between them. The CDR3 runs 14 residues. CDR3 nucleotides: TGTGCCAGCAGCTTACGGACTAGGGCGTCCGAAGCTTTCTTT. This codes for CASSLRTRASEAFF.

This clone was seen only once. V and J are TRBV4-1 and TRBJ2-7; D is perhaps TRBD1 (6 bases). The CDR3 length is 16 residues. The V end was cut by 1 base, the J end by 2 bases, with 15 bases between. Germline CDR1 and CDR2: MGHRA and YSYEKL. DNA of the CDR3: TGCGCCAGCAGCCAAGTTGCGGACAGTCGTCCCTACGAGCAGTACTTC. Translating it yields CASSQVADSRPYEQYF.